This record covers a single T cell receptor (beta chain). What it binds is not known. The data were taken from a study of beta chain features in type 1 diabetes. In the study overall: Examined across all samples were around 110 million sorted cells.

Expressed TCRB transcripts were sequenced because the entire RNA isolate underwent reverse transcription. Method: immunoSEQ multiplex PCR; TCRdb's copy keeps in-frame clones and lacks some. Counted here are 500,000 to 800,000 clones, roughly 12% occurring once; the ten biggest clones make up approximately 0.11%. Findings of the study overall: A moderate, significant TCRB CDR3 shortening appeared in type 1 diabetes across four CD4+ subsets.

This CDR3 spans 16 amino acids. Germline V gene data show CDR1 as SGHDN and CDR2 as FVKESK. V gave up 4 bases and J gave up 0 bases, with 13 bases separating them. The chain has TRBV14 and TRBJ2-1, with no clear D. Material: naive CD4+ T cells from blood. The receptor's source is a man under 40 with type 1 diabetes. For the CDR3, the DNA is TGTGCCAGCAGCCGCCAGCGTCTGAGCTCCTACAATGAGCAGTTCTTC. The encoded protein is CASSRQRLSSYNEQFF. The full variable domain, its missing parts supplied by reference TRBV14 and TRBJ2-1, is EAGVTQFPSHSVIEKGQTVTLRCDPISGHDNLYWYRRVMGKEIKFLLHFVKESKQDESGMPNNRFLAERTGGTYSTLKVQPAELEDSGVYFCASSRQRLSSYNEQFFGPGTRLTVL.